One sample yielded the 15 T cell receptor beta chains listed below, sequenced in a study of T cells in Graves' hyperthyroidism and ophthalmopathy. Amplified TCR beta CDR3 regions came from RNA transcripts. A set of HTBI primers served as the primers for a first-round RT-PCR of the TCR CDR3. In TCRdb, the multiplex PCR reads were re-called with MiXCR into one record per CDR3 protein. Here the sample spans roughly 350,000 distinct CDR3 sequences, roughly an eighth being singletons. Sequenced: blood. These receptors were obtained from a woman aged 40 to 49 with Graves' ophthalmopathy.

This clonotype was seen repeatedly, ten times or more. This chain's CDR3 is CASSVRASGRSDGDTQYF. Here the CDR3 DNA reads TGTGCCAGCAGCGTTAGGGCTAGCGGGAGGTCCGACGGAGATACGCAGTATTTT. The gene calls are TRBV11-2 and TRBJ2-3, with 11 bases that match TRBD2. This CDR3 comprises 18 residues. Germline V gene data show CDR1 as SGHAT and CDR2 as FQNNGV. The V and J ends lost 5 bases and 5 bases, in that order; junction bases with no gene match: 15.

Comment on this clonotype: One end of the junction fails to match germline, which may point to a read error. CDR3 sequence reads: CASSYRWGDNKQFF. CDR3 sequence (DNA): TGTGCCAGCAGTTACAGGTGGGGGGACAATAAGCAGTTCTTC. J is TRBJ2-1 and V is TRBV6-5; perhaps D is TRBD1 or TRBD2 (6 bases each). CDR3 length: 14 amino acids. The germline V gene has CDR1 MNHEY and CDR2 SVGAGI.

This clonotype has ten or more counts. The rearrangement uses TRBV20-1 and TRBJ1-1, with D tentatively TRBD1 (5 bases). Trimming stripped 0 bases from V and 5 bases from J, with 13 bases between. CDR1 DFQATT and CDR2 SNEGSKA come from the germline V gene (reference sequence). This CDR3 comprises 14 residues. CDR3 loop: CSARDPTGGTEAFF. CDR3 DNA: TGCAGTGCTAGAGATCCTACAGGTGGTACTGAAGCTTTCTTT.

Ten or more counts support this clonotype. The rearrangement links TRBV5-4 to TRBJ1-2; D unresolved. V dropped 1 base and J dropped 6 bases, with 19 bases sitting between them. This CDR3 spans 16 amino acids. The V gene's germline CDR1 is SGHNT and CDR2 YYREEE (reference sequence). The CDR3 reads CASSLMMAGSGNGYTF. Written as DNA, the CDR3 is TGTGCCAGCAGCTTGATGATGGCAGGCTCCGGGAATGGCTACACCTTC.

The chain recombines TRBV2 with TRBJ1-1; D uncertain. This CDR3 region has 13 residues. Per the germline V gene, CDR1 is SNHLY and CDR2 is FYNNEI. V lost 3 bases to trimming and J lost 3 bases, with 8 bases between them. The CDR3 region is CASSDWADTEAFF. The DNA of the CDR3 is TGTGCCAGCAGTGATTGGGCGGACACTGAAGCTTTCTTT.

This clonotype was picked up a small number of times. The V and J genes are TRBV12-3 or TRBV12-4 and TRBJ2-7; the match to TRBD1 covers 7 bases. V shed 4 bases and J 5 bases; nucleotides not matched to a gene: 8. The CDR3 consists of 14 residues. In nucleotides, the CDR3 is TGTGCCAGCAGTTCAATAGACAGGGCGAACGAGCAGTACTTC. As protein: CASSSIDRANEQYF.

In its sample, this clonotype was seen many times. The CDR3 coding sequence is TGTGCCAGCAGTCCCTCCGCAAACTCCGAGCAGTACTTC. Translated, it gives CASSPSANSEQYF. The V gene is TRBV28, the J gene TRBJ2-7; no definite D call. The CDR3 length is 13 residues. Germline values: CDR1 MDHEN, CDR2 SYDVKM. V dropped 5 bases and J dropped 6 bases, with 14 bases sitting between them.

This clonotype was seen ten or more times. The chain combines TRBV12-3 or TRBV12-4 with TRBJ1-4; D is unclear. V lost 6 bases, J lost 3 bases, and 11 bases lay in between. This CDR3 region has 14 residues. The CDR3 reads CASRTGLPNEKLFF. Written as DNA, the CDR3 is TGTGCCAGCAGAACCGGGTTACCTAATGAAAAACTGTTTTTT.

In its sample, this clonotype was seen many times. This chain uses TRBV11-2 with TRBJ1-5; D is unresolved. V lost 4 bases and J 5 bases, leaving 15 bases between the germline ends. The germline gives CDR1 SGHAT, CDR2 FQNNGV. The CDR3 loop spans 15 amino acids. CDR3: CASSSTGLQDQPQHF. CDR3 coding DNA: TGTGCCAGCAGCTCGACCGGACTTCAGGATCAGCCCCAGCATTTT.

This clonotype was detected only a few times. The chain uses TRBV7-2 and TRBJ2-5; D perhaps matches TRBD2 (5 bases). Germline CDR1 is SGHTA and CDR2 is FQGNSA. This CDR3 has 14 amino acids. Trimming shortened V by 1 base and J by 3 bases, and 9 bases separated the two germline ends. CDR3 sequence (DNA): TGTGCCAGCAGCTTAGGGACTGTTAAAGAGACCCAGTACTTC. It yields the protein CASSLGTVKETQYF.

This clonotype occurred many times. The CDR3 loop reads CSAIPGTGLFGNEQFF. CDR3 DNA: TGCAGTGCTATCCCCGGGACAGGGCTGTTTGGAAATGAGCAGTTCTTC. The chain links TRBV20-1 to TRBJ2-1; TRBD1 agrees at 9 bases. CDR3 length: 16 residues. CDR1 is DFQATT and CDR2 is SNEGSKA in the germline V gene (reference sequence). V was pared by 4 bases and J by 7 bases, with 14 bases of the junction left unmatched.

A few counts support this clonotype. The rearrangement joins TRBV15 to TRBJ2-2; D is possibly TRBD1 (5 bases). Germline V gene lookup returns CDR1 LNHNV and CDR2 YYDKDF (reference sequence). This CDR3 comprises 15 residues. V dropped 1 base and J dropped 2 bases, with 8 bases sitting between them. CDR3: CATSRGDSNTGELFF. Here the CDR3 DNA reads TGTGCCACCAGCAGAGGAGACAGTAACACCGGGGAGCTGTTTTTT. The whole variable domain, remainder taken from reference TRBV15 and TRBJ2-2, is DAMVIQNPRYQVTQFGKPVTLSCSQTLNHNVMYWYQQKSSQAPKLLFHYYDKDFNNEADTPDNFQSRRPNTSFCFLDIRSPGLGDTAMYLCATSRGDSNTGELFFGEGSRLTVL.

The genes are TRBV7-2 and TRBJ2-3; 10 bases match TRBD2. After removal of 0 bases from V and 3 bases from J, the junction contained 9 bases not matched to a gene. CDR3 length equals 18 residues. Per germline, CDR1 SGHTA and CDR2 FQGNSA. Here the CDR3 reads CASSLAPSGGAGTDTQYF. CDR3 DNA sequence: TGTGCCAGCAGCTTAGCCCCGAGCGGGGGGGCCGGGACAGATACGCAGTATTTT.

The table lists this clonotype with a few counts. The chain couples TRBV2 to TRBJ2-1; 7 bases line up with TRBD1. Trimming at V came to 3 bases and at J to 3 bases, leaving 14 bases not matched to a gene. Germline-derived CDR1 and CDR2 are SNHLY and FYNNEI. This CDR3 has 18 amino acids. CDR3 DNA: TGTGCCAGCAGTGACCCGGACTTAGGACAGGCTAACTACAATGAGCAGTTCTTC. It codes for CASSDPDLGQANYNEQFF.

The chain combines TRBV29-1 with TRBJ1-2, with 7 bases identical to TRBD1. V was clipped by 6 bases and J by 1 base; unmatched bases: 2. The CDR3 loop spans 12 amino acids. Germline CDR1 is SQVTM and CDR2 is ANQGSEA. The chain's CDR3 is CSVGDSNYGYTF. The CDR3 DNA reads TGCAGCGTGGGGGACAGTAACTATGGCTACACCTTC.